This is a list of T cell receptor beta chains from one sample in a study of PD-1 blockade in classical Hodgkin lymphoma. Measured with immunoSEQ multiplex PCR; TCRdb has only the in-frame clones, and not every one. The data hold fewer than 70,000 clones, with 88% observed a single time. The sample consisted of peripheral blood mononuclear cells (PBMCs), taken before the second cycle of nivolumab. The origin of the receptors is a human donor with classical Hodgkin lymphoma. Both conserved end residues are part of each CDR3. The order of the fields is D gene, J gene, V gene, clone size, CDR3 protein, CDR3 DNA. The D gene is left open where the match is weak. Size values are once, few and many counts, or a class for expanded clones, and some rows have none.

d_gene: TRBD1; j_gene: TRBJ2-2; v_gene: TRBV19; abundance: NA; CDR3aa: CASRLGQGYKSGELFF; CDR3nt: TGTGCCAGTAGGCTGGGACAGGGGTATAAGTCCGGGGAGCTGTTTTTT
d_gene: NA; j_gene: TRBJ2-5; v_gene: TRBV29-1; abundance: NA; CDR3aa: CSVAGTITETQYF; CDR3nt: TGCAGCGTTGCGGGGACAATTACGGAGACCCAGTACTTC
d_gene: NA; j_gene: TRBJ2-7; v_gene: TRBV5-1; abundance: NA; CDR3aa: CASSPYSAGYEQYF; CDR3nt: TGCGCCAGCAGCCCCTACTCGGCGGGTTACGAGCAGTACTTC
d_gene: TRBD1; j_gene: TRBJ1-2; v_gene: TRBV5-1; abundance: NA; CDR3aa: CASSLAAGQGLGYTF; CDR3nt: TGCGCCAGCAGCTTGGCAGCAGGACAGGGTCTTGGCTACACCTTC
d_gene: NA; j_gene: TRBJ1-1; v_gene: TRBV5-1; abundance: NA; CDR3aa: CASSLGGKNTEAFF; CDR3nt: TGCGCCAGCAGCTTGGGAGGTAAGAACACTGAAGCTTTCTTT
d_gene: NA; j_gene: TRBJ1-2; v_gene: TRBV5-1; abundance: NA; CDR3aa: CASSRPGQILYGYTF; CDR3nt: TGCGCCAGCAGCCGGCCGGGACAAATCCTTTATGGCTACACCTTC
d_gene: NA; j_gene: TRBJ2-4; v_gene: TRBV5-6; abundance: NA; CDR3aa: CASSLGSLAKNIQYF; CDR3nt: TGTGCCAGCAGCTTGGGCAGTCTAGCCAAAAACATTCAGTACTTC
d_gene: NA; j_gene: TRBJ2-7; v_gene: TRBV29-1; abundance: NA; CDR3aa: CSVSRGRGYEQYF; CDR3nt: TGCAGCGTGAGCAGGGGGCGGGGGTACGAGCAGTACTTC
d_gene: NA; j_gene: TRBJ1-4; v_gene: TRBV6-5; abundance: NA; CDR3aa: CASSYSPRGPAEKLFF; CDR3nt: TGTGCCAGCAGTTACTCACCCAGGGGCCCAGCTGAAAAACTGTTTTTT
d_gene: NA; j_gene: TRBJ2-2; v_gene: TRBV6-5; abundance: NA; CDR3aa: CASSYKTVRGLGELFF; CDR3nt: TGTGCCAGCAGTTACAAGACAGTTAGGGGTCTCGGGGAGCTGTTTTTT
d_gene: NA; j_gene: TRBJ1-1; v_gene: TRBV11-2; abundance: NA; CDR3aa: CASSLEGGAFPGAFF; CDR3nt: TGTGCCAGCAGCTTAGAAGGAGGGGCTTTCCCGGGAGCTTTCTTT
d_gene: NA; j_gene: TRBJ1-4; v_gene: TRBV5-1; abundance: NA; CDR3aa: CASSPGQYATNEKLFF; CDR3nt: TGCGCCAGCAGCCCTGGACAGTACGCAACTAATGAAAAACTGTTTTTT
d_gene: NA; j_gene: TRBJ1-1; v_gene: TRBV7-8; abundance: once; CDR3aa: CASSLRQNTEAFF; CDR3nt: TGTGCCAGCAGCTTACGACAGAACACTGAAGCTTTCTTT
d_gene: TRBD2; j_gene: TRBJ2-3; v_gene: TRBV4-2; abundance: few; CDR3aa: CASSQGGGETDTQYF; CDR3nt: TGTGCCAGCAGCCAAGGCGGGGGGGAGACAGATACGCAGTATTTT
d_gene: NA; j_gene: TRBJ1-5; v_gene: TRBV5-1; abundance: NA; CDR3aa: CASSLEGQGGQPQHF; CDR3nt: TGCGCCAGCAGCCTTGAAGGGCAGGGAGGACAGCCCCAGCATTTT
d_gene: TRBD1; j_gene: TRBJ2-7; v_gene: TRBV19; abundance: once; CDR3aa: CASSIAGQGFYEQYF; CDR3nt: TGTGCCAGTAGTATAGCGGGACAGGGGTTTTACGAGCAGTACTTC
d_gene: NA; j_gene: TRBJ2-7; v_gene: TRBV7-8; abundance: NA; CDR3aa: CASSLNTYEQYF; CDR3nt: TGTGCCAGCAGCTTAAATACCTACGAGCAGTACTTC
d_gene: NA; j_gene: TRBJ1-3; v_gene: TRBV6-7; abundance: NA; CDR3aa: CASSYSTKRPILSGNTIYF; CDR3nt: TGTGCCAGCAGTTACTCGACAAAGCGCCCAATACTCTCTGGAAACACCATATATTTT
d_gene: NA; j_gene: TRBJ2-6; v_gene: TRBV7-2; abundance: NA; CDR3aa: CASSEYSSGANVLTF; CDR3nt: TGTGCCAGCAGCGAGTATTCCTCTGGGGCCAACGTCCTGACTTTC
d_gene: NA; j_gene: TRBJ2-7; v_gene: TRBV7-9; abundance: NA; CDR3aa: CASSASGANYEQYF; CDR3nt: TGTGCCAGCAGCGCCAGTGGGGCTAACTACGAGCAGTACTTC
d_gene: NA; j_gene: TRBJ1-4; v_gene: TRBV5-1; abundance: NA; CDR3aa: CASSPVGRGNEKLFF; CDR3nt: TGCGCCAGCAGCCCCGTAGGGCGGGGTAATGAAAAACTGTTTTTT
d_gene: NA; j_gene: TRBJ1-4; v_gene: TRBV5-5; abundance: NA; CDR3aa: CASSSGTLFEKLFF; CDR3nt: TGTGCCAGCAGCTCCGGGACACTTTTCGAAAAACTGTTTTTT
d_gene: TRBD2; j_gene: TRBJ2-2; v_gene: TRBV10-1; abundance: once; CDR3aa: CASSALAGAQEDTGELFF; CDR3nt: TGCGCCAGCAGTGCACTAGCGGGGGCCCAGGAGGACACCGGGGAGCTGTTTTTT
d_gene: TRBD1; j_gene: TRBJ1-4; v_gene: TRBV9; abundance: few; CDR3aa: CASSVGTGDASNEKLFF; CDR3nt: TGTGCCAGCAGCGTAGGGACAGGAGACGCGTCTAATGAAAAACTGTTTTTT
d_gene: TRBD2; j_gene: TRBJ2-3; v_gene: TRBV7-6; abundance: NA; CDR3aa: CASSLASGGTRTDTQYF; CDR3nt: TGTGCCAGCAGCTTAGCCAGCGGGGGGACCCGCACAGATACGCAGTATTTT
d_gene: NA; j_gene: TRBJ2-1; v_gene: TRBV6-5; abundance: NA; CDR3aa: CASNNPGSNYNEQFF; CDR3nt: TGTGCCAGCAACAACCCCGGGTCTAATTACAATGAGCAGTTCTTC
d_gene: TRBD1; j_gene: TRBJ2-7; v_gene: TRBV28; abundance: NA; CDR3aa: CASSTGGTYEQYF; CDR3nt: TGTGCCAGCAGCACAGGGGGTACCTACGAGCAGTACTTC
d_gene: NA; j_gene: TRBJ2-7; v_gene: TRBV5-1; abundance: NA; CDR3aa: CASSLGSDTYEQYF; CDR3nt: TGCGCCAGCAGCTTGGGATCAGATACCTACGAGCAGTACTTC
d_gene: NA; j_gene: TRBJ2-5; v_gene: TRBV11-2; abundance: NA; CDR3aa: CASSLEDMPGETQYF; CDR3nt: TGTGCCAGCAGCTTAGAGGACATGCCCGGGGAGACCCAGTACTTC
d_gene: TRBD1; j_gene: TRBJ2-6; v_gene: TRBV6-5; abundance: NA; CDR3aa: CASRKGDSGANVLTF; CDR3nt: TGTGCCAGCAGAAAGGGGGACAGTGGGGCCAACGTCCTGACTTTC
d_gene: NA; j_gene: TRBJ2-7; v_gene: TRBV6-1; abundance: NA; CDR3aa: CASSVRGTSYEQYF; CDR3nt: TGTGCCAGCAGTGTCAGGGGCACCTCCTACGAGCAGTACTTC
d_gene: TRBD2; j_gene: TRBJ2-2; v_gene: TRBV18; abundance: once; CDR3aa: CASSPGRERDGELFF; CDR3nt: TGTGCCAGCTCACCAGGGAGGGAGAGAGACGGGGAGCTGTTTTTT
d_gene: NA; j_gene: TRBJ1-4; v_gene: TRBV7-9; abundance: NA; CDR3aa: CASSSPTPTNEKLFF; CDR3nt: TGTGCCAGCAGCTCCCCGACCCCAACTAATGAAAAACTGTTTTTT
d_gene: NA; j_gene: TRBJ1-2; v_gene: TRBV28; abundance: NA; CDR3aa: CASSFLGSGYTF; CDR3nt: TGTGCCAGCAGTTTTTTGGGGAGTGGCTACACCTTC
d_gene: TRBD1; j_gene: TRBJ1-4; v_gene: TRBV7-9; abundance: NA; CDR3aa: CASSLGGTGVNEKLFF; CDR3nt: TGTGCCAGCAGCTTAGGGGGGACAGGGGTTAATGAAAAACTGTTTTTT
d_gene: NA; j_gene: TRBJ2-1; v_gene: TRBV7-6; abundance: NA; CDR3aa: CASSLEEGGLEQFF; CDR3nt: TGTGCCAGCAGCTTAGAAGAGGGGGGGCTTGAGCAGTTCTTC
d_gene: NA; j_gene: TRBJ2-7; v_gene: TRBV29-1; abundance: NA; CDR3aa: CSVRDGAYEQYF; CDR3nt: TGCAGCGTGCGGGACGGAGCCTACGAGCAGTACTTC
d_gene: NA; j_gene: TRBJ1-1; v_gene: TRBV9; abundance: NA; CDR3aa: CASSVEPSTEAFF; CDR3nt: TGTGCCAGCAGCGTAGAACCCTCCACTGAAGCTTTCTTT
d_gene: NA; j_gene: TRBJ2-3; v_gene: TRBV5-1; abundance: few; CDR3aa: CASSLAGGTDTQYF; CDR3nt: TGCGCCAGCAGCTTGGCGGGAGGCACAGATACGCAGTATTTT
d_gene: NA; j_gene: TRBJ1-2; v_gene: TRBV25-1; abundance: NA; CDR3aa: CASSGKSFGYTF; CDR3nt: TGTGCCAGCAGTGGAAAGTCGTTTGGCTACACCTTC
d_gene: NA; j_gene: TRBJ2-7; v_gene: TRBV5-1; abundance: NA; CDR3aa: CASSLAGEGREQYF; CDR3nt: TGCGCCAGCAGCTTGGCCGGAGAGGGTCGCGAGCAGTACTTC
d_gene: NA; j_gene: TRBJ2-3; v_gene: TRBV20-1; abundance: few; CDR3aa: CSARRVDTQYF; CDR3nt: TGCAGTGCTAGGCGGGTAGATACGCAGTATTTT
d_gene: TRBD2; j_gene: TRBJ2-1; v_gene: TRBV9; abundance: NA; CDR3aa: CASSVDGGARDEQFF; CDR3nt: TGTGCCAGCAGCGTAGACGGGGGGGCCAGGGATGAGCAGTTCTTC
d_gene: NA; j_gene: TRBJ1-1; v_gene: TRBV7-9; abundance: NA; CDR3aa: CASSTTPRGTWSEAFF; CDR3nt: TGTGCCAGCAGCACGACTCCAAGGGGGACGTGGTCTGAAGCTTTCTTT
d_gene: NA; j_gene: TRBJ2-7; v_gene: TRBV6-5; abundance: NA; CDR3aa: CASSYSTGGRRGEQYF; CDR3nt: TGTGCCAGCAGTTACTCGACCGGGGGCCGGAGGGGCGAGCAGTACTTC
d_gene: TRBD1; j_gene: TRBJ1-2; v_gene: TRBV5-1; abundance: NA; CDR3aa: CASSPGTGPTNYGYTF; CDR3nt: TGCGCCAGCAGCCCCGGGACAGGGCCGACTAACTATGGCTACACCTTC
d_gene: TRBD1; j_gene: TRBJ2-7; v_gene: TRBV6-1; abundance: NA; CDR3aa: CASTTGGAVPEIQYF; CDR3nt: TGTGCCAGCACTACAGGGGGCGCGGTACCCGAGATCCAGTACTTC
d_gene: NA; j_gene: TRBJ2-1; v_gene: TRBV4-1; abundance: NA; CDR3aa: CASSQELGHVFF; CDR3nt: TGCGCCAGCAGCCAAGAACTGGGACATGTGTTCTTC
d_gene: TRBD2; j_gene: TRBJ2-3; v_gene: TRBV5-1; abundance: NA; CDR3aa: CASSLGGGDRICF; CDR3nt: TGCGCCAGCAGCTTGGGCGGGGGGGACCGTATATGTTTT
d_gene: NA; j_gene: TRBJ2-5; v_gene: TRBV2; abundance: NA; CDR3aa: CASSRGRYFQETQYF; CDR3nt: TGTGCCAGCAGCCGCGGACGGTATTTCCAAGAGACCCAGTACTTC